Sequencing of this T cell receptor beta chain was carried out in a study of T cell repertoires in cytomegalovirus infection. Study-wide background: CMV epitopes in the study were HLA-C-restricted (recently identified) and HLA-B-restricted (well studied). In public TCR beta signatures, there were indications of both CMV infection and matching HLA type.

This clonotype was seen repeatedly, ten times or more. The antigen is unknown. TCRdb re-analysed the reads in MiXCR, keeping a single row per CDR3 protein. In the table there are fewer than 150,000 distinct CDR3 sequences, under 35% of which are singletons. V gave up 6 bases and J gave up 2 bases; unmatched junction bases: 16. This CDR3 is built from 19 residues. Germline CDR1 reads SGHTA; CDR2 reads FQGNSA. The chain is built from TRBV7-2 and TRBJ2-3, with 11 bases matching TRBD1. Sequenced material: CD8+ T cells from cultured PBMCs, taken from culture after CMV antigen stimulation. The source is a human donor in good health (CMV status not recorded). Some clones in this sample may be carry-over from other donors' samples. In nucleotides, the CDR3 is TGTGCCAGCAGATACCTCGGACAGGGGGCGCCGTCCACCACAGATACGCAGTATTTT. This sequence encodes CASRYLGQGAPSTTDTQYF.